The present T cell receptor (beta chain) was sequenced within a study of T cell changes during pregnancy in multiple sclerosis. In germline, CDR1 is LGHNA, CDR2 YSLEER. The CDR3 is made up of 15 amino acids. The V gene lost 0 bases and the J gene lost 3 bases, with 9 bases spanning the gap. This table comes from immunoSEQ multiplex PCR, and its TCRdb copy is limited to in-frame clones, with some not included. The data contain about 46,000 clones, 75% to 95% of them singletons. This rearrangement joins TRBV4-3 to TRBJ1-3, with a weak D call TRBD1 (6 bases). This sequence originates from a female donor with multiple sclerosis, enrolled in a pregnancy study. Source: CD8+ T cells from peripheral blood mononuclear cells, taken after pregnancy. The CDR3, as DNA: TGCGCCAGCAGCCAAGAGAGGACAGTTGGAAACACCATATATTTT. This gives the protein CASSQERTVGNTIYF.